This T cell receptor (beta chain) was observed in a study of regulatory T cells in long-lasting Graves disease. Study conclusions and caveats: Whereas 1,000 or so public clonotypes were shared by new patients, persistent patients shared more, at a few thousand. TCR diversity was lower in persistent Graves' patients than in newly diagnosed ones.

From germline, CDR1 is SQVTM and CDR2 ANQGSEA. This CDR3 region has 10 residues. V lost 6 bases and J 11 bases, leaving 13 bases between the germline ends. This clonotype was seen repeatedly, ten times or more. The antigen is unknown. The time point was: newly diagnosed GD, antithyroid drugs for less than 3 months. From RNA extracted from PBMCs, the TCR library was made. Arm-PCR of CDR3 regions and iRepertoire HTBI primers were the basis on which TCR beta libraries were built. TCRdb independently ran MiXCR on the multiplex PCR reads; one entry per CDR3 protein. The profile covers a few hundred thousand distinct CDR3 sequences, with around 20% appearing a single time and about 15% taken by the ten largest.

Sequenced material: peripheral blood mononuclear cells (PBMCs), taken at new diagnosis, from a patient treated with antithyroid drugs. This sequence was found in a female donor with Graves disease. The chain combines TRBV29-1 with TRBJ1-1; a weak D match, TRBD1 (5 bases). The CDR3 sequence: CSVLTGGAFF. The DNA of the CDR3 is TGCAGCGTCCTGACGGGGGGTGCTTTCTTT.